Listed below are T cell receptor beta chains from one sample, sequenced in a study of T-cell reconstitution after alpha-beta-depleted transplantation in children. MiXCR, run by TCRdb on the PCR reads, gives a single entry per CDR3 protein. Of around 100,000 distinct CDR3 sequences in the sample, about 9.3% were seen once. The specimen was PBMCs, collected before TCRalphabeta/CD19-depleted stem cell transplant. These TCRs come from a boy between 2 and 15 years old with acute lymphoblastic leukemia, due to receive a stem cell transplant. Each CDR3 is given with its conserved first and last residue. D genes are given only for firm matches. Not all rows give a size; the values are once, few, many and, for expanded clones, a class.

cdr3_nt: TGCAGTGCTAGAGAGACTAGCACAGATACGCAGTATTTT; cdr3_aa: CSARETSTDTQYF; j_call: TRBJ2-3; d_call: NA; clone_size: NA; v_call: TRBV20-1
cdr3_nt: TGTGCCAGCCTTAACGACACCCGTCTAAAGATGGATGAGCAGTTCTTC; cdr3_aa: CASLNDTRLKMDEQFF; j_call: TRBJ2-1; d_call: NA; clone_size: many; v_call: TRBV18
cdr3_nt: TGTGCCAGCAGCCAGAGGCTAGCCTCGCAACACAATGAGCAGTTCTTC; cdr3_aa: CASSQRLASQHNEQFF; j_call: TRBJ2-1; d_call: NA; clone_size: many; v_call: TRBV7-2
cdr3_nt: TGTGCCAGCAGTTTTGTCCCACGGGACGGCTACACCTTC; cdr3_aa: CASSFVPRDGYTF; j_call: TRBJ1-2; d_call: NA; clone_size: many; v_call: TRBV12-3/TRBV12-4
cdr3_nt: TGCGCCAGCAGCCCCCGGGACAGTCTAAGCGAGCAGTACTTC; cdr3_aa: CASSPRDSLSEQYF; j_call: TRBJ2-7; d_call: TRBD1; clone_size: many; v_call: TRBV5-1
cdr3_nt: TGTGCCAGCAGCGTATTAGGGCGGGGCACCGGGGAGCTGTTTTTT; cdr3_aa: CASSVLGRGTGELFF; j_call: TRBJ2-2; d_call: NA; clone_size: few; v_call: TRBV9
cdr3_nt: TGTGCCAGCAGCCGGGAACTAGCGGGGGTCCTGGGGACCCAGTACTTC; cdr3_aa: CASSRELAGVLGTQYF; j_call: TRBJ2-5; d_call: TRBD2; clone_size: few; v_call: TRBV4-2
cdr3_nt: TGTGCCAGCAGCCTTTGGTCACCCGGGGAGCTGTTTTTT; cdr3_aa: CASSLWSPGELFF; j_call: TRBJ2-2; d_call: NA; clone_size: few; v_call: TRBV27
cdr3_nt: TGCGCCAGCAGCTCCCGGGGTCTGAGCGGGCCTAACACCGGGGAGCTGTTTTTT; cdr3_aa: CASSSRGLSGPNTGELFF; j_call: TRBJ2-2; d_call: NA; clone_size: few; v_call: TRBV4-1
cdr3_nt: TGTGCCAGCAGTTTCAATCTAGAGGGCTCCTACAATGAGCAGTTCTTC; cdr3_aa: CASSFNLEGSYNEQFF; j_call: TRBJ2-1; d_call: NA; clone_size: NA; v_call: TRBV12-3/TRBV12-4
cdr3_nt: TGTGCCAGCAGCGTAGCCCACAACACCGGGGAGCTGTTTTTT; cdr3_aa: CASSVAHNTGELFF; j_call: TRBJ2-2; d_call: NA; clone_size: few; v_call: TRBV9
cdr3_nt: TGTGCCAGCAGTCTAAACGTACTAGCGGGAGGCCAGAATGAGCAGTTCTTC; cdr3_aa: CASSLNVLAGGQNEQFF; j_call: TRBJ2-1; d_call: TRBD2; clone_size: NA; v_call: TRBV28
cdr3_nt: TGTGCCAGCAGCTCGGAGCCCGACTGGACAGGGGATGAAAAACTGTTTTTT; cdr3_aa: CASSSEPDWTGDEKLFF; j_call: TRBJ1-4; d_call: TRBD1; clone_size: few; v_call: TRBV7-9
cdr3_nt: TGTGCCAGCACCTACGGACAGGGGGTCTACGAGCAGTACTTC; cdr3_aa: CASTYGQGVYEQYF; j_call: TRBJ2-7; d_call: TRBD1; clone_size: NA; v_call: TRBV7-2
cdr3_nt: TGTGCCAGCAGCACCTTAGCGGGAGAAAACATTCAGTACTTC; cdr3_aa: CASSTLAGENIQYF; j_call: TRBJ2-4; d_call: TRBD2; clone_size: NA; v_call: TRBV7-8
cdr3_nt: TGTGCCAGCAGCTTAGTAGCGGGAGTAGGAAATGAGCAGTTCTTC; cdr3_aa: CASSLVAGVGNEQFF; j_call: TRBJ2-1; d_call: TRBD2; clone_size: many; v_call: TRBV7-6
cdr3_nt: TGTGCCAGCAGCCAATATATTCTAGGGTCTGGGAAAAACATTCAGTACTTC; cdr3_aa: CASSQYILGSGKNIQYF; j_call: TRBJ2-4; d_call: NA; clone_size: few; v_call: TRBV3-1
cdr3_nt: TGTGCCAGCAGTCCCGGAATAGCGGGTGTCGAGCAGTACTTC; cdr3_aa: CASSPGIAGVEQYF; j_call: TRBJ2-7; d_call: TRBD2; clone_size: NA; v_call: TRBV6-5
cdr3_nt: TGTGCCAGCAGCGAGACCCCCTCTGGGGCCAACGTCCTGACTTTC; cdr3_aa: CASSETPSGANVLTF; j_call: TRBJ2-6; d_call: NA; clone_size: many; v_call: TRBV7-6
cdr3_nt: TGCGCCAGCAGCTTAGGCGGGGCGGCTCGGGATCATGAGCAGTTCTTC; cdr3_aa: CASSLGGAARDHEQFF; j_call: TRBJ2-1; d_call: NA; clone_size: few; v_call: TRBV5-1
cdr3_nt: TGCGCCAGCAGCCAAGTCGCAGAGAACACTGAAGCTTTCTTT; cdr3_aa: CASSQVAENTEAFF; j_call: TRBJ1-1; d_call: NA; clone_size: few; v_call: TRBV4-1
cdr3_nt: TGTGCCAGCAGTTTTGTGGGGGATGGGAGTGAAGCTTTCTTT; cdr3_aa: CASSFVGDGSEAFF; j_call: TRBJ1-1; d_call: NA; clone_size: NA; v_call: TRBV28
cdr3_nt: TGCAGTGCGACGAACACCGGGGAGCTGTTTTTT; cdr3_aa: CSATNTGELFF; j_call: TRBJ2-2; d_call: NA; clone_size: NA; v_call: TRBV20-1
cdr3_nt: TGCGCCAGCAGCCGCTCCTTCGGGGGGGGCCCCACAGATACGCAGTATTTT; cdr3_aa: CASSRSFGGGPTDTQYF; j_call: TRBJ2-3; d_call: TRBD2; clone_size: NA; v_call: TRBV5-1
cdr3_nt: TGCGCCAGCAGCTTGGCAGGGAACGTCCTGACTTTC; cdr3_aa: CASSLAGNVLTF; j_call: TRBJ2-6; d_call: NA; clone_size: NA; v_call: TRBV5-1
cdr3_nt: TGTGCCAGCAGTTTAGAAGGTATAAGAAATTCACCCCTCCACTTT; cdr3_aa: CASSLEGIRNSPLHF; j_call: TRBJ1-6; d_call: NA; clone_size: few; v_call: TRBV12-3/TRBV12-4
cdr3_nt: TGTGCCAGCAGCTCGACTAGCGGGAGGTACGAGCAGTACTTC; cdr3_aa: CASSSTSGRYEQYF; j_call: TRBJ2-7; d_call: TRBD2; clone_size: few; v_call: TRBV27
cdr3_nt: TGTGCCAGCAGTGAATCGTCCCCCTCGTTGGGCGGGACATACAATGAGCAGTTCTTC; cdr3_aa: CASSESSPSLGGTYNEQFF; j_call: TRBJ2-1; d_call: NA; clone_size: many; v_call: TRBV25-1
cdr3_nt: TGTGCCAGCAGCTTTAACGGGGAAGGGGGGAGGGGTGAGCAGTTCTTC; cdr3_aa: CASSFNGEGGRGEQFF; j_call: TRBJ2-1; d_call: NA; clone_size: NA; v_call: TRBV7-6
cdr3_nt: TGCAGTGCTAGAGGGGGGTCTAATGAAAAACTGTTTTTT; cdr3_aa: CSARGGSNEKLFF; j_call: TRBJ1-4; d_call: NA; clone_size: NA; v_call: TRBV20-1
cdr3_nt: TGCAGTGCTAGATTATCAGACCGCCCAACCTACGAGCAGTACTTC; cdr3_aa: CSARLSDRPTYEQYF; j_call: TRBJ2-7; d_call: NA; clone_size: few; v_call: TRBV20-1
cdr3_nt: TGCGCCAGCAGCCAAGATCCAAACAGGCCTGGGGTGCGGTATTTT; cdr3_aa: CASSQDPNRPGVRYF; j_call: TRBJ2-3; d_call: NA; clone_size: few; v_call: TRBV4-1
cdr3_nt: TGTGCCAGCAGCTTAGCATCGGCCAGGGGGCCTTACAATGAGCAGTTCTTC; cdr3_aa: CASSLASARGPYNEQFF; j_call: TRBJ2-1; d_call: TRBD1; clone_size: many; v_call: TRBV7-6
cdr3_nt: TGTGCCAGCAGCTGGGAGACAGGGTCTAATGAAAAACTGTTTTTT; cdr3_aa: CASSWETGSNEKLFF; j_call: TRBJ1-4; d_call: TRBD1; clone_size: NA; v_call: TRBV5-5
cdr3_nt: TGTGCCAGCAGCCCAGGCGGGAGCCGGGAGCAGTTCTTC; cdr3_aa: CASSPGGSREQFF; j_call: TRBJ2-1; d_call: TRBD2; clone_size: few; v_call: TRBV7-2
cdr3_nt: TGTGCCAGCAGCCGGAGGGACAGCAACTATGGCTACACCTTC; cdr3_aa: CASSRRDSNYGYTF; j_call: TRBJ1-2; d_call: TRBD1; clone_size: NA; v_call: TRBV14
cdr3_nt: TGTGCCAGCAGTTTTGGACTAGCGGCTAGCACAGATACGCAGTATTTT; cdr3_aa: CASSFGLAASTDTQYF; j_call: TRBJ2-3; d_call: TRBD2; clone_size: NA; v_call: TRBV2
cdr3_nt: TGTGCCAGCAGCGTACTCCCGGGACAGGGTTCCCCAGATACGCAGTATTTT; cdr3_aa: CASSVLPGQGSPDTQYF; j_call: TRBJ2-3; d_call: TRBD1; clone_size: few; v_call: TRBV11-1